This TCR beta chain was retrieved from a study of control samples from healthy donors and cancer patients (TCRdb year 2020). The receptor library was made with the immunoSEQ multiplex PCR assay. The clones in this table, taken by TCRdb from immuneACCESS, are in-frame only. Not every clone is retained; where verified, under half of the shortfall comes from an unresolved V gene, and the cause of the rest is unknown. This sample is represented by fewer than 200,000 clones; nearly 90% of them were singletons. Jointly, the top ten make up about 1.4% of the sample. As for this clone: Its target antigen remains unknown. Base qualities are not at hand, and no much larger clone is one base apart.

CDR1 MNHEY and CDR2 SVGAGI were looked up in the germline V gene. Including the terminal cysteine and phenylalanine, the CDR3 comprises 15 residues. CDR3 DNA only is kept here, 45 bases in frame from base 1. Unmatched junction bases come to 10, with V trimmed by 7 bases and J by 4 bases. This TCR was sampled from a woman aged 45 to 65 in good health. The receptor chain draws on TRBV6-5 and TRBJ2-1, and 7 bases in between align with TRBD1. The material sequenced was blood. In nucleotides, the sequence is TGTGCCAGCAACAGAGACAGGGCGGGTTACAATGAGCAGTTCTTC. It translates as CASNRDRAGYNEQFF.